What follows is one T cell receptor beta chain and its context. The antigen is unknown. The V gene's germline CDR1 is SGDLS and CDR2 YYNGEE. The CDR3 is made up of 14 amino acids. V was pared by 3 bases and J by 3 bases, with 11 bases between. The data originate from a study of Ad26.COV2.S vaccination and SARS-CoV-2 variants. Sequenced by immunoSEQ multiplex PCR; TCRdb stores in-frame clones only, minus some. The data hold fewer than 500,000 clones, with around 91% observed a single time. Study results and caveats: Non-spike TCR breadth showed similarity between vaccine and placebo recipients.

Treatment defined: roughly 19 received Ad26.COV2.S at low or high dose, single or two shots; about 5 received placebo; per-sample allocation not given. Sampling was done on day 63 after the first vaccine or placebo injection. Sequencing was performed on peripheral blood, taken in a trial of Ad26.COV2.S vaccine versus placebo. The chain joins TRBV9 to TRBJ2-3; D gene unclear. The sequence came from a person between 18 and 65 years old who received the Ad26.COV2.S COVID-19 vaccine or a placebo. CDR3 region: CASSDRTYTDTQYF. CDR3 bases: TGTGCCAGCAGCGATAGGACCTATACAGATACGCAGTATTTT.